Included here is one TCR beta chain sequence, with context. Only in-frame clones appear in the TCRdb table, and some are missing; sequencing was by immunoSEQ multiplex PCR. The sample carries around 200,000 clones, roughly 89% recorded once. Trimming cost V 8 bases and J 4 bases, with 17 bases left between them. Germline CDR1 reads MNHEY; CDR2 reads SMNVEV (reference sequence). This CDR3 is 15 amino acids long. The data derive from a study of blood T cell repertoires in COVID-19. Study background: Some COVID-19 samples were acute and others convalescent; all came from the United States, Italy and Spain. T cells, B-cell-depleted T cells, or PBMCs supplied cDNA or gDNA.

Each participant's cohort was designated according to participant-reported clinical history. The chain uses TRBV27 and TRBJ1-4; maybe TRBD1 (5 bases). The clonotype comes from a woman aged 40 to 55 with acute COVID-19. Sequencing was done on a sample of PBMCs or T cells enriched from blood (not recorded which). Here the CDR3 DNA reads TGTGCCAGCCCCCCCCCACGGACAAGTAATGAAAAACTGTTTTTT. Encoded protein: CASPPPRTSNEKLFF.